The 17 T cell receptor beta chains reported below all come from one sample, sequenced in a study of T cell responses to AZD1222 COVID-19 vaccine (dated by TCRdb to 2020 to 2023). Library preparation employed the immunoSEQ multiplex PCR assay. This is the immuneACCESS table as TCRdb keeps it, with only in-frame sequences that have V and J called. A part of the clones is gone; compared with another copy, unresolved V genes explain less than half, and the rest is unexplained. The sample table shows approximately 92,000 clones, and around 93% are seen once. Jointly, the top ten make up approximately 8.3% of the sample. Reading the label with the study, this specimen's time point is: baseline before first vaccination. The sample here was peripheral blood, taken on day 0 of AZD1222 vaccination. These receptors originate from an adult in good health.

The chain joins TRBV19 to TRBJ1-4; D unclear. The CDR3 is made up of 13 amino acids. V dropped 9 bases and J dropped 7 bases, with 15 bases sitting between them. The germline V gene has CDR1 LNHDA and CDR2 SQIVND (reference sequence). Here the CDR3 DNA reads TGTGCCAGCGCTAGTCGGGGTGGTGAAAAACTGTTTTTT. It specifies CASASRGGEKLFF.

The table lists this clone with a few counts. Other DNA sequences of this sample code for an identical CDR3. The rearrangement links TRBV9 to TRBJ1-1, with D unresolved. The length of the CDR3 is 13 residues. Germline CDR1 SGDLS, CDR2 YYNGEE. V gave up 0 bases and J gave up 0 bases, with 3 bases separating them. CDR3 region: CASSVDMNTEAFF. The CDR3 nucleotides are TGTGCCAGCAGCGTAGACATGAACACTGAAGCTTTCTTT.

The V and J genes are TRBV9 and TRBJ2-5; D is undetermined. The length of the CDR3 is 15 residues. The germline CDR1 and CDR2 sequences are SGDLS and YYNGEE. V shed 4 bases and J shed 3 bases, with 16 bases lying between them. As DNA, the CDR3 is TGTGCCAGCAGCCGACGAGCCCGGCCAGAAGAGACCCAGTACTTC. It is translated as CASSRRARPEETQYF.

The V and J genes are TRBV11-1 and TRBJ1-4; weak D call: TRBD1 (6 bases). CDR3 length: 14 amino acids. V was shortened by 6 bases and J by 7 bases, with 15 bases between the two germline ends. From germline, CDR1 is SGHAT and CDR2 FQDESV (reference sequence). CDR3 region: CASSFRGRREKLFF. The CDR3 region has the DNA TGTGCCAGCAGTTTCAGGGGCCGGCGTGAAAAACTGTTTTTT.

The chain is built from TRBV7-9 and TRBJ1-2; TRBD1 might be the D (6 bases). V dropped 3 bases and J dropped 8 bases, with 13 bases sitting between them. From germline, CDR1 is SEHNR and CDR2 FQNEAQ (reference sequence). There are 13 residues in the CDR3. The CDR3 loop reads CASSLSTGGGYTF. Here the CDR3 DNA reads TGTGCCAGCAGCTTGTCGACAGGTGGAGGCTACACCTTC.

The chain is built from TRBV7-9 and TRBJ1-4; 7 bases match TRBD1. The CDR3 is 15 residues long. The ends lost 5 bases at V and 5 bases at J; junction bases unmatched: 8. Germline V lookup: CDR1 SEHNR, CDR2 FQNEAQ (reference sequence). The CDR3 DNA is TGTGCCAGCAGCATCCCAGGGGGTTCAAATGAAAAACTGTTTTTT. It translates to CASSIPGGSNEKLFF.

The genes are TRBV11-3 and TRBJ2-1; 13 bases match TRBD2. The germline CDR1 and CDR2 sequences are SGHNT and YENEEA. The CDR3 contains 17 residues. V lost 4 bases and J lost 9; bases outside the gene matches: 12. CDR3 nucleotide sequence: TGTGCCAGCAGCTCGAAACTAGCGGGAGGGCCGTCGGGTGAGCAGTTCTTC. Encoded protein: CASSSKLAGGPSGEQFF. The full variable domain, rest sourced from reference TRBV11-3 and TRBJ2-1, is EAGVVQSPRYKIIEKKQPVAFWCNPISGHNTLYWYLQNLGQGPELLIRYENEEAVDDSQLPKDRFSAERLKGVDSTLKIQPAELGDSAVYLCASSSKLAGGPSGEQFFGPGTRLTVL.

This sequence joins TRBV7-9 and TRBJ2-7, with a tentative D call TRBD1 (5 bases). This CDR3 contains 14 residues. V gave up 0 bases and J gave up 3 bases, with 9 bases separating them. Germline lookup yields CDR1 SEHNR and CDR2 FQNEAQ (reference sequence). The CDR3 here is CASSLAGRIYEQYF. CDR3 nucleotides: TGTGCCAGCAGCTTAGCGGGGCGAATCTACGAGCAGTACTTC.

The CDR3: CASRSRGEETQYF. Written as DNA, the CDR3 is TGTGCCAGCAGGTCGAGGGGGGAAGAGACCCAGTACTTC. This chain connects TRBV5-8 to TRBJ2-5, with D perhaps being TRBD1 or TRBD2 (6 bases each). Germline-derived CDR1 and CDR2 are SGHTS and YDEGEE. The CDR3 has 13 residues. V gave up 5 bases and J gave up 3 bases, with 11 bases separating them.

The chain recombines TRBV28 with TRBJ1-2, with D possibly being TRBD1 (5 bases). The germline V gene has CDR1 MDHEN and CDR2 SYDVKM. V was clipped by 6 bases and J by 7 bases, with 15 bases between them. The CDR3 runs to 13 residues. The CDR3 sequence: CASSASFGGGYTF. CDR3 DNA: TGTGCCAGCAGCGCCTCCTTCGGGGGTGGCTACACCTTC.

The V and J genes are TRBV7-3 and TRBJ1-3, with 8 bases lining up with TRBD1. Germline V CDR1 and CDR2: SGHTA, FQGTGA. V was clipped by 2 bases and J by 4 bases; unmatched bases: 4. The CDR3 consists of 15 residues. CDR3 region: CASSLQGAIGNTIYF. The CDR3 DNA reads TGTGCCAGCAGCTTACAGGGGGCGATAGGAAACACCATATATTTT.

J is TRBJ1-5 and V is TRBV30; TRBD1 matches at 7 bases. Germline-derived CDR1 and CDR2 are GTSNPN and SVGIG (reference sequence). The J segment lost 5 bases and the V segment lost 2 bases, leaving 3 bases of the junction unmatched. This CDR3 is 13 amino acids long. The CDR3 sequence: CAWSPTGDQPQHF. DNA of the CDR3: TGTGCCTGGAGTCCAACAGGGGATCAGCCCCAGCATTTT.

CDR3 region: CASSQGLAGVETQYF. CDR3 DNA: TGTGCCAGCAGCCAAGGACTAGCGGGAGTGGAGACCCAGTACTTC. The chain recombines TRBV9 with TRBJ2-5; 13 bases fit TRBD2. Per the germline V gene, CDR1 is SGDLS and CDR2 is YYNGEE. The CDR3 has 15 residues. Germline trimming cut 4 bases from V and 5 bases from J; bases unmatched to any gene: 5.

This rearrangement joins TRBV6-5 to TRBJ1-2, with no clear D. The ends were cut back, 0 bases at V and 0 bases at J, with 8 bases in the middle. Germline loops: CDR1 MNHEY, CDR2 SVGAGI. The CDR3 contains 15 residues. DNA of the CDR3: TGTGCCAGCAGTTACTCGGAGAACTCTAACTATGGCTACACCTTC. Residues: CASSYSENSNYGYTF.

CDR3 sequence: CASGLPPGLAGSRDYNEQFF. The CDR3 nucleotides are TGTGCTAGTGGTTTGCCTCCGGGACTAGCGGGATCCCGAGACTACAATGAGCAGTTCTTC. The rearrangement uses TRBV12-5 and TRBJ2-1; TRBD2 aligns across 13 bases. The CDR3 is 20 amino acids. The V and J ends lost 2 bases and 3 bases, in that order; junction bases with no gene match: 13. CDR1 and CDR2 from the germline V gene are LGHNT and FRNRAP.

The chain uses TRBV24-1 and TRBJ2-1; 10 positions agree with TRBD1. With 4 bases clipped from V and 1 base from J, the junction kept 6 bases outside the gene matches. CDR3 length: 17 amino acids. From germline, CDR1 is KGHDR and CDR2 SFDVKD. The CDR3 nucleotides are TGTGCCACCAGTGACCCTAGACAGGGGGCGTCCTACAATGAGCAGTTCTTC. Protein sequence: CATSDPRQGASYNEQFF.

The CDR3 sequence: CASSPRTAYEQYF. The DNA for the CDR3 is TGTGCCAGCAGCCCCCGGACAGCCTACGAGCAGTACTTC. The rearrangement joins TRBV9 to TRBJ2-7, with a weak D call TRBD1 (6 bases). The germline V gene has CDR1 SGDLS and CDR2 YYNGEE. The CDR3 sequence is 13 residues long. Trimming stripped 4 bases from V and 2 bases from J, with 10 bases between.